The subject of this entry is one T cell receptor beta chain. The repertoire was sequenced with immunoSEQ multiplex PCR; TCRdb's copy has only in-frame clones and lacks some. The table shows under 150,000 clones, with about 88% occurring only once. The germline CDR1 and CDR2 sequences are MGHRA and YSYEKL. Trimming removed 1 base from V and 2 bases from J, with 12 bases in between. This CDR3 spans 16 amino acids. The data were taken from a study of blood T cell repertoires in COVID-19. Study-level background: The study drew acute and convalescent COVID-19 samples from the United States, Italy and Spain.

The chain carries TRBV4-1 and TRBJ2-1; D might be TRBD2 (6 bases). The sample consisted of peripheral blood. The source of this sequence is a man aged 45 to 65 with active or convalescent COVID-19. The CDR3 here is CASSQASGGPYNEQFF. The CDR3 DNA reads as TGCGCCAGCAGCCAAGCATCCGGGGGACCCTACAATGAGCAGTTCTTC.